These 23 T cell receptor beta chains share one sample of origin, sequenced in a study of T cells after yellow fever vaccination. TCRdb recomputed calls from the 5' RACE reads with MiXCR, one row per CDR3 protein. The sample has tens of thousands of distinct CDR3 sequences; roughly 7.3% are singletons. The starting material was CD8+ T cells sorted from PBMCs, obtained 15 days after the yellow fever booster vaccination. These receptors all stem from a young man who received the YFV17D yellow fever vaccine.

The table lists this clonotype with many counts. CDR3 sequence: CASSYGLAGPDEQFF. CDR3 coding DNA: TGTGCCAGCAGTTACGGACTAGCGGGACCAGATGAGCAGTTCTTC. V gene TRBV12-3 or TRBV12-4 combines with J gene TRBJ2-1; 12 nucleotides agree with TRBD2. The CDR3 spans 15 residues. With 4 bases clipped from V and 8 bases from J, the junction kept 6 bases outside the gene matches.

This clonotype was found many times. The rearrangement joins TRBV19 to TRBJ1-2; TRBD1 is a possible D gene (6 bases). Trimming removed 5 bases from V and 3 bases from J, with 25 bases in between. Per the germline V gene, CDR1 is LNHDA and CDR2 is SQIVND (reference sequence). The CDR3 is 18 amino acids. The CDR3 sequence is CASSELRDTSVPHYGYTF. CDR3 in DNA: TGTGCCAGTAGTGAATTACGGGACACTAGTGTACCTCACTATGGCTACACCTTC.

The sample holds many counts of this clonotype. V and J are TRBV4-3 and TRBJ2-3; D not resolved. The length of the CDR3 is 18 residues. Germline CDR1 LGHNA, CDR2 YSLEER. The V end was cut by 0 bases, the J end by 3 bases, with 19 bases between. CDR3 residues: CASSQEVPPLGRTDTQYF. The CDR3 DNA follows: TGCGCCAGCAGCCAAGAAGTCCCGCCGCTCGGCCGTACAGATACGCAGTATTTT.

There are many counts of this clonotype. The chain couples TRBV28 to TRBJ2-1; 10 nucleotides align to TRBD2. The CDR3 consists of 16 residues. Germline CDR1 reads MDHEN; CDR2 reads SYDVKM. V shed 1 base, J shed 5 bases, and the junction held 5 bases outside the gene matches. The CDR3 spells CASSLLLAGNDNEQFF. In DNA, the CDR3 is TGTGCCAGCAGTTTATTACTAGCGGGAAACGACAATGAGCAGTTCTTC.

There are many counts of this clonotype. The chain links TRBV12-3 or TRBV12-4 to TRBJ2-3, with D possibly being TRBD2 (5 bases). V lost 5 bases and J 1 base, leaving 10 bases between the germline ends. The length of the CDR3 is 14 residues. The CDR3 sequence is CASSERTGTDTQYF. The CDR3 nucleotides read TGTGCCAGCAGTGAGCGGACCGGCACAGATACGCAGTATTTT.

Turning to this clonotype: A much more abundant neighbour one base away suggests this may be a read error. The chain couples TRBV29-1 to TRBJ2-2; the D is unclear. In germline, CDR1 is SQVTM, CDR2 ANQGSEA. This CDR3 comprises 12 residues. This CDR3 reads CSGVRATVELFF. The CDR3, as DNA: TGCAGCGGTGTAAGGGCCACCGTGGAGCTGTTTTTT.

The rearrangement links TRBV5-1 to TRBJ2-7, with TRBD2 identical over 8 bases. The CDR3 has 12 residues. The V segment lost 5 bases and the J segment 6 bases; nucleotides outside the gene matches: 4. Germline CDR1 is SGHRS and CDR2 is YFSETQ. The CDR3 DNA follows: TGCGCCAGCAGGGGCGGGGGGCCCGAGCAGTACTTC. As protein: CASRGGGPEQYF.

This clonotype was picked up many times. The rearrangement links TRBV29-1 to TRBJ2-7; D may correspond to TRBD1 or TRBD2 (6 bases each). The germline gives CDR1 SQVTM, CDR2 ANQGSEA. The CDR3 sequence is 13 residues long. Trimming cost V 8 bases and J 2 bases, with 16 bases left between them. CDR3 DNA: TGCAGCTTTCGAGGAGGGGGAACCTACGAGCAGTACTTC. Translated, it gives CSFRGGGTYEQYF.

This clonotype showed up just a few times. The CDR3 reads CSVETGGTDTQYF. In DNA, the CDR3 is TGCAGCGTTGAAACAGGGGGGACAGATACGCAGTATTTT. The chain recombines TRBV29-1 with TRBJ2-3; 8 positions match TRBD1. Germline V gene data show CDR1 as SQVTM and CDR2 as ANQGSEA. Trimming removed 2 bases from V and 3 bases from J; junction bases left unmatched: 1. This CDR3 is 13 amino acids long.

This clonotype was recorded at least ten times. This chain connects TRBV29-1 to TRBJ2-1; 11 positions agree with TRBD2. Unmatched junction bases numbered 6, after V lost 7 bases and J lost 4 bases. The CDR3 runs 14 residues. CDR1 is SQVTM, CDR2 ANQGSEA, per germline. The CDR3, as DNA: TGCAGCGCCGCCGGGACTAGCGGTTACAATGAGCAGTTCTTC. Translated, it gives CSAAGTSGYNEQFF.

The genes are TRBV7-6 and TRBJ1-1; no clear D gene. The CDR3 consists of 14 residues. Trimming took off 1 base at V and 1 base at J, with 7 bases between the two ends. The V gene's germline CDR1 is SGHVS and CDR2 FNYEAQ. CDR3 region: CASSLGAGNTEAFF. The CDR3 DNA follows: TGTGCCAGCAGCTTAGGGGCAGGGAACACTGAAGCTTTCTTT.

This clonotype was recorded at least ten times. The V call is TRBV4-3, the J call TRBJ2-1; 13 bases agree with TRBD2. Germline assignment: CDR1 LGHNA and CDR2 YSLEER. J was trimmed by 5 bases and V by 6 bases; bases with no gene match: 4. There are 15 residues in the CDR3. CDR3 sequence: CASRQGLAGNNEQFF. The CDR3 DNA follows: TGCGCCAGCAGGCAGGGACTAGCGGGGAACAATGAGCAGTTCTTC.

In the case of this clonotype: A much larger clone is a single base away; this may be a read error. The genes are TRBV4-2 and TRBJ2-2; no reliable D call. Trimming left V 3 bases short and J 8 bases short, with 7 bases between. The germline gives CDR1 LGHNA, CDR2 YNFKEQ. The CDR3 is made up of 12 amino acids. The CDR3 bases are TGTGCCAGCAGCCACAAAACTGGGGAGCTGTTTTTT. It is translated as CASSHKTGELFF.

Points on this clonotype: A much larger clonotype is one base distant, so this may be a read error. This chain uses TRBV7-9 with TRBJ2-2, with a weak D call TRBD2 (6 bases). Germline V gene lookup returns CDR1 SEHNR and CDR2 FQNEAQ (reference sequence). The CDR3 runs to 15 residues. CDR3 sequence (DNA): TGTGCCAGCAGCCCGACCCTATTGGACACCGGGGGGCTGTTTTTT. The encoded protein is CASSPTLLDTGGLFF.

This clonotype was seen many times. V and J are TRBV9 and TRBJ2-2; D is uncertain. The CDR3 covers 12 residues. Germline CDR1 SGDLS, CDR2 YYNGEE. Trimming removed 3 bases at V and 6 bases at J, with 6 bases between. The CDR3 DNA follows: TGTGCCAGCAGCGCCTTATCCGGGGAGCTGTTTTTT. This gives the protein CASSALSGELFF. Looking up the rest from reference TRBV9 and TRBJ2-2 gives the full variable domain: DSGVTQTPKHLITATGQRVTLRCSPRSGDLSVYWYQQSLDQGLQFLIQYYNGEERAKGNILERFSAQQFPDLHSELNLSSLELGDSALYFCASSALSGELFFGEGSRLTVL.

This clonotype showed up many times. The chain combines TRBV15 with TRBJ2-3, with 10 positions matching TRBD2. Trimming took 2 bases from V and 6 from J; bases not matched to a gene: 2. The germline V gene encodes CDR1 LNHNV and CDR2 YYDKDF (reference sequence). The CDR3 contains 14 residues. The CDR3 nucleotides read TGTGCCACCAGCAGACTAGCGGGAGCGGATACGCAGTATTTT. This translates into CATSRLAGADTQYF.

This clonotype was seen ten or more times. In DNA form, the CDR3 reads TGTGCCATCAGTGAACGAGCGGGAGGGCCGGAGGAGCAGTTCTTC. Its protein product is CAISERAGGPEEQFF. This rearrangement joins TRBV10-3 to TRBJ2-1, with 10 bases that match TRBD2. Trimming at V came to 3 bases and at J to 10 bases, leaving 9 bases not matched to a gene. This CDR3 spans 15 amino acids. Germline V gene lookup returns CDR1 ENHRY and CDR2 SYGVKD.

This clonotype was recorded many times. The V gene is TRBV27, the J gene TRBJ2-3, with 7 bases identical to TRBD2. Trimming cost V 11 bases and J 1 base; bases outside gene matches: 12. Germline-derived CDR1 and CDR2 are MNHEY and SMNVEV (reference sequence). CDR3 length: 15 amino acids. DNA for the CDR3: TGTGCCGTAAAAGCCTGGGCGGGAGGCACAGATACGCAGTATTTT. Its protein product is CAVKAWAGGTDTQYF.

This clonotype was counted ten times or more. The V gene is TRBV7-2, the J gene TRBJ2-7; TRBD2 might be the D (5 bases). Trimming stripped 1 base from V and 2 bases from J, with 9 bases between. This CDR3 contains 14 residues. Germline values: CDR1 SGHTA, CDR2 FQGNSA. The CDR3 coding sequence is TGTGCCAGCAGCTTAGTAGCGCCCACCTACGAGCAGTACTTC. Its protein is CASSLVAPTYEQYF.

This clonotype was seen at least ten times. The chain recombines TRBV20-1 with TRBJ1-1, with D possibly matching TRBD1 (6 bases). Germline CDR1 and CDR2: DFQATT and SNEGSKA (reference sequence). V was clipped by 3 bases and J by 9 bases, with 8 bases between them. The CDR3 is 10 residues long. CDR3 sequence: CSARDSQAFF. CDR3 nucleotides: TGCAGTGCTAGGGACAGCCAAGCTTTCTTT.

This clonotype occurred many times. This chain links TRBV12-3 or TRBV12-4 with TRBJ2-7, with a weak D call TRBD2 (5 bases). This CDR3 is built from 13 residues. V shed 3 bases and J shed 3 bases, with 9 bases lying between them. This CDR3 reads CASSFPGNYEQYF. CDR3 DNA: TGTGCCAGCAGTTTTCCGGGAAACTACGAGCAGTACTTC.

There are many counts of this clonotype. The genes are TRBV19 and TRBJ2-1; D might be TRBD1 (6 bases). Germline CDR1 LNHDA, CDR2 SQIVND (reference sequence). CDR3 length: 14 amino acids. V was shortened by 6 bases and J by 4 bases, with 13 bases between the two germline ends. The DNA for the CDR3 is TGTGCCAGTAGCCAGACAGGATATTACAATGAGCAGTTCTTC. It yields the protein CASSQTGYYNEQFF.

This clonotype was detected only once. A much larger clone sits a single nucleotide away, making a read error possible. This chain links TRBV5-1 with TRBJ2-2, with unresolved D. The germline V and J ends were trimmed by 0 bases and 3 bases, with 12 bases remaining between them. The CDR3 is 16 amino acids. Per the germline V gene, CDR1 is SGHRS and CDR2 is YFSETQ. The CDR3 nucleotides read TGCGCCAGCAGCTTGGATCCGGTAGCAGACACCGGGGAGCTGTTTTTT. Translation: CASSLDPVADTGELFF.